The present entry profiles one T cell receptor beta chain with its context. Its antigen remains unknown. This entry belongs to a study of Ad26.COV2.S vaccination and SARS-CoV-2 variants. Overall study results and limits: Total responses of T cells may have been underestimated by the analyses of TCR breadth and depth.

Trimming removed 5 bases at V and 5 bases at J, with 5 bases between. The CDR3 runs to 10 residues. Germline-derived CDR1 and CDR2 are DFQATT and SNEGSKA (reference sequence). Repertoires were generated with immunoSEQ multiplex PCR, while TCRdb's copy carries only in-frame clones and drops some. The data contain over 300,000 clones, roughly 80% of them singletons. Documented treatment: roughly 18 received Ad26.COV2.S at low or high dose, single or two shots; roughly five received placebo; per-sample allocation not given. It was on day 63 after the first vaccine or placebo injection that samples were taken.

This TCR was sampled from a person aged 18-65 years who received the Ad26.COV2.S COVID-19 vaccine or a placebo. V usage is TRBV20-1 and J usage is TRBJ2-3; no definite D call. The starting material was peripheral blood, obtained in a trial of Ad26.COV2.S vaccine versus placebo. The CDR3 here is CSAGEDTQYF. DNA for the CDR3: TGCAGTGCTGGTGAAGATACGCAGTATTTT.